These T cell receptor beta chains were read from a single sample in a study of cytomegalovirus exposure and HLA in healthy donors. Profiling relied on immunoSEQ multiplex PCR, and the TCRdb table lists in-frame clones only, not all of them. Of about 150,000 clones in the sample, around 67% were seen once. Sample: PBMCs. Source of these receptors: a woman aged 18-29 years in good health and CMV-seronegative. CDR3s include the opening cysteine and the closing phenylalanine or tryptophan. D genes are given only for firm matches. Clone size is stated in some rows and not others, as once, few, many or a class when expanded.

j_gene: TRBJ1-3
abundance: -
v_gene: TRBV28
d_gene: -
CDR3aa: CASSLTRRIAKRNTIYF
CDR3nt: TGTGCCAGCAGTTTAACCAGACGGATAGCAAAAAGAAACACCATATATTTT

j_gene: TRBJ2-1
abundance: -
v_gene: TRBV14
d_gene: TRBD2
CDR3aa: CASSQEAGFLFF
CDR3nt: TGTGCCAGCAGCCAAGAAGCGGGGTTTTTGTTCTTC

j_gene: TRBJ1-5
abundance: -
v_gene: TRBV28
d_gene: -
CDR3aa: CATHRSESSNQPQHF
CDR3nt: TGTGCCACCCATAGGTCGGAGTCAAGCAATCAGCCCCAGCATTTT

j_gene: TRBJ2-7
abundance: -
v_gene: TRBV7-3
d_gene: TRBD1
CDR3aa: CASSLAGGNYEQYF
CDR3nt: TGTGCCAGCAGCTTAGCAGGGGGCAACTACGAGCAGTACTTC

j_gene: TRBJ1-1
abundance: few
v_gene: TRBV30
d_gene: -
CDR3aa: CAWKYGNTEAFF
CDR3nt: TGTGCCTGGAAATACGGGAACACTGAAGCTTTCTTT

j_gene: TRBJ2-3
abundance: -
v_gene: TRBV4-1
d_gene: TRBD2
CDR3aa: CASSQEGKLAANTDTQYF
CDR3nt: TGCGCCAGCAGCCAAGAAGGGAAACTAGCGGCGAATACAGATACGCAGTATTTT

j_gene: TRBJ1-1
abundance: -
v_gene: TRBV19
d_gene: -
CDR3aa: CASSTMDTMNTEAFF
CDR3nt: TGTGCCAGTAGTACCATGGACACCATGAACACTGAAGCTTTCTTT

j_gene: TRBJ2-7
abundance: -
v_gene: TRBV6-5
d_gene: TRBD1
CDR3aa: CASTLTGTGGYEQYF
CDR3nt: TGTGCCAGCACCCTAACCGGGACAGGGGGCTACGAGCAGTACTTC

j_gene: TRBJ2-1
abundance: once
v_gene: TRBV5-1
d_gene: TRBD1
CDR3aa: CASSQGQGEGNEQFF
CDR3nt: TGCGCCAGCAGCCAAGGACAGGGTGAGGGCAATGAGCAGTTCTTC

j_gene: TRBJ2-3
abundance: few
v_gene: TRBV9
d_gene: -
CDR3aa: CASSGPLAGSTDTQYF
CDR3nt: TGTGCCAGCAGCGGACCTCTTGCAGGTAGCACAGATACGCAGTATTTT

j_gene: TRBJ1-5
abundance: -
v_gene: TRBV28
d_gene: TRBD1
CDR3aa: CASSSRQGNQPQHF
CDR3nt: TGTGCCAGCAGTTCTCGACAGGGGAATCAGCCCCAGCATTTT

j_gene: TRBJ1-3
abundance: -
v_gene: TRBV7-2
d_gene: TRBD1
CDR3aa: CASSSGTGAGNTIYF
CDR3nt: TGTGCCAGCAGCTCCGGGACAGGGGCTGGAAACACCATATATTTT

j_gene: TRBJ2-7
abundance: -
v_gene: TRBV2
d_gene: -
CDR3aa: CASRGTASYEQYF
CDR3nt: TGTGCCAGCCGGGGGACAGCCTCCTACGAGCAGTACTTC

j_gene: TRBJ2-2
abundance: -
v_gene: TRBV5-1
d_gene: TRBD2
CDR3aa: CASSLLAGDNTGELFF
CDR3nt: TGCGCCAGCAGCTTACTAGCGGGAGACAACACCGGGGAGCTGTTTTTT

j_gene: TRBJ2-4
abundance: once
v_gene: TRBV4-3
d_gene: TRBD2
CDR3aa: CASSQEAGGRTKNIQYF
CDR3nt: TGCGCCAGCAGCCAAGAGGCTGGCGGGAGAACCAAAAACATTCAGTACTTC

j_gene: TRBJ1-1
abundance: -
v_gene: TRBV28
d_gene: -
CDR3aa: CASIRFSTEAFF
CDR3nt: TGTGCCAGCATCCGTTTTTCGACTGAAGCTTTCTTT

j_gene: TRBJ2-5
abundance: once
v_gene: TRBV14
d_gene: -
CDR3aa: CASSRGLAETQYF
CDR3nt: TGTGCCAGCAGCCGGGGACTGGCGGAGACCCAGTACTTC

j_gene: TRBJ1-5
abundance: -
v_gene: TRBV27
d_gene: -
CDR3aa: CASSRGPGGVNQPQHF
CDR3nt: TGTGCCAGCAGCCGGGGCCCGGGGGGAGTCAATCAGCCCCAGCATTTT

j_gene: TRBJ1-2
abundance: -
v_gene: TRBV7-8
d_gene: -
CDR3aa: CATLGVRGYGYTF
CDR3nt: TGTGCCACCCTCGGGGTACGAGGCTATGGCTACACCTTC

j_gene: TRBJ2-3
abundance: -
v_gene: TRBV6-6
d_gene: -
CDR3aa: CASSHTREYRDTQYF
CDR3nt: TGTGCCAGCAGTCATACTAGGGAATACAGAGATACGCAGTATTTT

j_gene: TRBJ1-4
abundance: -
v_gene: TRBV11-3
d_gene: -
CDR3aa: CASSLNSATNEKLFF
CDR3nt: TGTGCCAGCAGCTTAAATAGTGCGACTAATGAAAAACTGTTTTTT

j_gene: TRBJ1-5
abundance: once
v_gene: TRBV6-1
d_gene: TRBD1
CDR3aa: CASSGWTGGYNQPQHF
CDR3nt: TGTGCCAGCAGTGGGTGGACAGGGGGCTACAATCAGCCCCAGCATTTT

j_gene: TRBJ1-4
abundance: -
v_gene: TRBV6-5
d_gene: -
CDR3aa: CASSYSIRGGNEKLFF
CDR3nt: TGTGCCAGCAGTTACTCGATTAGGGGTGGTAATGAAAAACTGTTTTTT

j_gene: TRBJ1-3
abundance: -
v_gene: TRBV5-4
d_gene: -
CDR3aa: CASSPGGSSGNTIYF
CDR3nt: TGTGCCAGCAGCCCTGGAGGGTCTTCTGGAAACACCATATATTTT

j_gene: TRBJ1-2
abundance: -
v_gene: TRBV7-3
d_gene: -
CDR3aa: CASSSNPTGTRGYTF
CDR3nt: TGTGCCAGCAGCTCGAACCCGACCGGGACACGGGGCTACACCTTC

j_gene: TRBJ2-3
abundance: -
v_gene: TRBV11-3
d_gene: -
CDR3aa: CASSLVEAPQGTDTQYF
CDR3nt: TGTGCCAGCAGCTTAGTGGAGGCTCCTCAAGGGACAGATACGCAGTATTTT

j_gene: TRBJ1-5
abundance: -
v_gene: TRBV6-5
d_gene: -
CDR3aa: CASSNGGYSNQPQHF
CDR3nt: TGTGCCAGCAGTAATGGGGGGTATAGCAATCAGCCCCAGCATTTT

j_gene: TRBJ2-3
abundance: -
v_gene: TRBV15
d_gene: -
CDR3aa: CATSRTRATDTQYF
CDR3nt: TGTGCCACCAGCAGAACCAGGGCCACAGATACGCAGTATTTT

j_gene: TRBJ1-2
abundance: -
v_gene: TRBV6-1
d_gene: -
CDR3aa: CASSARLANYGYTF
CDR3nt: TGTGCCAGCAGTGCGCGCTTAGCTAACTATGGCTACACCTTC

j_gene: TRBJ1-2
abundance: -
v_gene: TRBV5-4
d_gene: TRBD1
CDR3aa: CASSWGDRGYYGYTF
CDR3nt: TGTGCCAGCAGCTGGGGGGACAGGGGTTACTATGGCTACACCTTC

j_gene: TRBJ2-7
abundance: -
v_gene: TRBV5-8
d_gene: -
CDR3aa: CASTSRSSYEQYF
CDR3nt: TGTGCCAGCACCTCTAGGAGCTCCTACGAGCAGTACTTC

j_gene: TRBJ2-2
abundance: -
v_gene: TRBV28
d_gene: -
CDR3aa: CASSQEGTGELFF
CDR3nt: TGTGCCAGCAGTCAAGAGGGCACCGGGGAGCTGTTTTTT

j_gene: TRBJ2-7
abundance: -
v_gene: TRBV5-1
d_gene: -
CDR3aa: CASSLEGRVGEQYF
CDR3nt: TGCGCCAGCAGCTTGGAGGGCAGGGTAGGGGAGCAGTACTTC

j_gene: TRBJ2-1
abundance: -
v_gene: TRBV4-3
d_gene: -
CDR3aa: CASSRTTRPGEQFF
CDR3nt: TGCGCCAGCAGCCGGACGACTAGACCCGGTGAGCAGTTCTTC

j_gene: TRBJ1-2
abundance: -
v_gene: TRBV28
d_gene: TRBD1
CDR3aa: CASKGAGDGYGYTF
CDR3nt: TGTGCCAGCAAGGGGGCTGGGGACGGCTATGGCTACACCTTC

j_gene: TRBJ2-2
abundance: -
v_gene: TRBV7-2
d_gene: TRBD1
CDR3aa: CASPSRGSYTGELFF
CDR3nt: TGTGCCAGCCCGTCCAGGGGGAGCTACACCGGGGAGCTGTTTTTT

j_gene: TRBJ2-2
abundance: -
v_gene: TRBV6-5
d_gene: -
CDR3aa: CASSLGGNTGELFF
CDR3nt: TGTGCCAGCAGTCTAGGAGGGAACACCGGGGAGCTGTTTTTT

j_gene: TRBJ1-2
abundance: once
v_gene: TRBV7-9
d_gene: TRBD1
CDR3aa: CASSQRTGGAGTF
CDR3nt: TGTGCCAGCAGTCAACGGACAGGGGGCGCGGGGACCTTC

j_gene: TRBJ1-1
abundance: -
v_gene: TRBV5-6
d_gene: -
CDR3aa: CASSLGTFTEAFF
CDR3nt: TGTGCCAGCAGCTTGGGGACATTCACTGAAGCTTTCTTT

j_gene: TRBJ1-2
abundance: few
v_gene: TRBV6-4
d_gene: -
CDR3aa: CASSPGGNYGYTF
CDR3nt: TGTGCCAGCAGCCCGGGAGGGAACTATGGCTACACCTTC

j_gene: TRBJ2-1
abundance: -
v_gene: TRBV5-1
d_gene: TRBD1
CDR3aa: CASSLRTGAYNEQFF
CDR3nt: TGCGCCAGCAGCTTACGGACAGGAGCCTACAATGAGCAGTTCTTC